This T cell receptor beta chain was sequenced during a study of lymphopenia after photon versus proton radiotherapy. Broader study findings: Photon-treated patients lost naive T cells and TCR diversity; proton-treated stayed stable. A bigger post-nadir fall in TCR diversity correlated inversely with survival time in deceased patients. After lymphocyte nadir, photon-treated repertoires showed oligoclonal expansion, especially CD8+ Temra.

A word on this clone: Its antigen is currently unknown.

Only in-frame clones appear in the TCRdb table, and some are missing; sequencing was by immunoSEQ multiplex PCR. Among under 25,000 clones, 85% were seen once, and the ten largest hold under 20%. CDR1 is MNHEY, CDR2 SVGAGI, per germline. V was cut by 7 bases and J by 2 bases, with 14 bases left in between. The CDR3 covers 14 residues. The chain combines TRBV6-5 with TRBJ1-2; D call uncertain. Source: peripheral blood, taken from a patient treated with photon-based radiotherapy. The receptor was derived from a man in his 60s with pancreatic cancer. The CDR3 is CASKGQELNYGYTF. CDR3 DNA: TGTGCCAGCAAAGGGCAGGAATTAAACTATGGCTACACCTTC.